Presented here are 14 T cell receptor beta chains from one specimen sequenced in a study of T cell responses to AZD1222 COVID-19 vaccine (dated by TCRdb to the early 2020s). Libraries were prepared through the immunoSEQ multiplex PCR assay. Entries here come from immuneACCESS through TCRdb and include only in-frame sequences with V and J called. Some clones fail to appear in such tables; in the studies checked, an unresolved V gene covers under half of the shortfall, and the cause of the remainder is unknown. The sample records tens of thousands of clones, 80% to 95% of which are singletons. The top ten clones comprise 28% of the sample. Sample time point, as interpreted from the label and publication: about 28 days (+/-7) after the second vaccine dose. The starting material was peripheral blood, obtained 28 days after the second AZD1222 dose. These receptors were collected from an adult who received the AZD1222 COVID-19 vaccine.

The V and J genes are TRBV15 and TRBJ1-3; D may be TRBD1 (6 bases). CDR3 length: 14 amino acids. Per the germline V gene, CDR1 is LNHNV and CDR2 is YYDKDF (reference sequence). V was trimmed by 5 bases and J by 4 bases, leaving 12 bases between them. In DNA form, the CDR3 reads TGTGCCACCAGCGTCAGGGGATCCGGAAACACCATATATTTT. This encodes CATSVRGSGNTIYF.

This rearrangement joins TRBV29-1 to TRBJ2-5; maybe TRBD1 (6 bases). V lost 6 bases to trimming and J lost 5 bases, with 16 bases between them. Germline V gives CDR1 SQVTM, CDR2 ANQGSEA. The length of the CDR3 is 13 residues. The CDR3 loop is CSVEPSRGETQYF. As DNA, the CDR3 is TGCAGCGTAGAACCCTCAAGGGGGGAGACCCAGTACTTC.

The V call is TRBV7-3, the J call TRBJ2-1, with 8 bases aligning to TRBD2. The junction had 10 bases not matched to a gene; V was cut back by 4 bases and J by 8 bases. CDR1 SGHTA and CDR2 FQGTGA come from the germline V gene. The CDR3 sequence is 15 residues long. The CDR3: CASSSTPRGGYEQFF. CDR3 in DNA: TGTGCCAGCAGCTCCACTCCCCGGGGGGGGTATGAGCAGTTCTTC.

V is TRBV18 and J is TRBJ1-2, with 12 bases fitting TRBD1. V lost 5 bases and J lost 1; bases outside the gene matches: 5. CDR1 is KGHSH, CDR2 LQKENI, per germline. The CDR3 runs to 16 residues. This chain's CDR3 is CASSSGQGAHNYGYTF. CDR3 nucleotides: TGTGCCAGCTCATCGGGACAGGGGGCGCATAACTATGGCTACACCTTC.

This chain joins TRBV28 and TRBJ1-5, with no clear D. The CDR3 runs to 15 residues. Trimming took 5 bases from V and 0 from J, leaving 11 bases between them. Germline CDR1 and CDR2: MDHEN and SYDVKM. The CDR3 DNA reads TGTGCCAGCAGTGGCAGCGGAAATAGCAATCAGCCCCAGCATTTT. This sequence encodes CASSGSGNSNQPQHF.

CDR3 sequence: CASSQDSTNSGANVLTF. DNA of the CDR3: TGTGCCAGCAGCCAAGATAGTACGAACTCTGGGGCCAACGTCCTGACTTTC. The chain combines TRBV4-2 with TRBJ2-6; no firm D call. V was cut by 0 bases and J by 0 bases, with 9 bases left in between. Germline V CDR1 and CDR2: LGHNA, YNFKEQ. The CDR3 extends over 17 amino acids.

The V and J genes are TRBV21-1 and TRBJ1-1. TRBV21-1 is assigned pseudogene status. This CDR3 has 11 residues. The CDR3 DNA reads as TGTGCCAGCAATTTGTCGGCCCAAGCTTTCTTT. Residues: CASNLSAQAFF.

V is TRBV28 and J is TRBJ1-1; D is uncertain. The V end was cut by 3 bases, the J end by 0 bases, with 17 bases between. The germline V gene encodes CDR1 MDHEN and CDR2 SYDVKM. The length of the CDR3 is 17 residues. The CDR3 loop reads CASSFGSAWLMNTEAFF. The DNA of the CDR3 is TGTGCCAGCAGTTTTGGGTCTGCGTGGCTCATGAACACTGAAGCTTTCTTT.

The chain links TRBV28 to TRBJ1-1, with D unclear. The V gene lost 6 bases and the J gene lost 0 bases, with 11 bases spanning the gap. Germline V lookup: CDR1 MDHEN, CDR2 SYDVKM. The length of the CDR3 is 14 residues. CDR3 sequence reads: CASRPTSVNTEAFF. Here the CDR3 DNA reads TGTGCCAGCAGGCCCACGTCCGTGAACACTGAAGCTTTCTTT.

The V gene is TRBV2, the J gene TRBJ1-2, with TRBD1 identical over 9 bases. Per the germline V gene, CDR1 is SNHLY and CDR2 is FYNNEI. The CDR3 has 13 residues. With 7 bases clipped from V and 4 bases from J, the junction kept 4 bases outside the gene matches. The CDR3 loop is CASKQGATYGYTF. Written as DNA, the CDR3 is TGTGCCAGCAAACAGGGGGCGACCTATGGCTACACCTTC.

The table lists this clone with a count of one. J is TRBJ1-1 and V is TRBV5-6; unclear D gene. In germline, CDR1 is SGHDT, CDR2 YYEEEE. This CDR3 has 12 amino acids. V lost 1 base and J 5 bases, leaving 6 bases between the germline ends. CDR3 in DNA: TGTGCCAGCAGCTTGTACGAGACTGAAGCTTTCTTT. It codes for CASSLYETEAFF.

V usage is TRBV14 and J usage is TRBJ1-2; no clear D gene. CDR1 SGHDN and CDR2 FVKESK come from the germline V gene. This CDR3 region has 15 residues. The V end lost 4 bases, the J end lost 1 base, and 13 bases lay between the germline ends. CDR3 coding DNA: TGTGCCAGCAGCCCGGACTACAGACTTAACTATGGCTACACCTTC. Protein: CASSPDYRLNYGYTF.

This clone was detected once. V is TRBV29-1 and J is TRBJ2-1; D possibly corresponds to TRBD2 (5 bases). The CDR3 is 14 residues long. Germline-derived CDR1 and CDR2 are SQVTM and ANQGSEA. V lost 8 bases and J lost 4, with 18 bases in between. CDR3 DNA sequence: TGCAGCCTACAGAGGGCTGGGGAGTACAATGAGCAGTTCTTC. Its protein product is CSLQRAGEYNEQFF.

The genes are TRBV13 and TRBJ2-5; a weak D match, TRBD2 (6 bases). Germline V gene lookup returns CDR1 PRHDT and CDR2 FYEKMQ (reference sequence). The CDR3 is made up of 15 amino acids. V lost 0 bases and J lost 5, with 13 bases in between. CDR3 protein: CASSLGRGGLETQYF. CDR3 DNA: TGTGCCAGCAGCTTAGGCCGAGGAGGGCTTGAGACCCAGTACTTC.